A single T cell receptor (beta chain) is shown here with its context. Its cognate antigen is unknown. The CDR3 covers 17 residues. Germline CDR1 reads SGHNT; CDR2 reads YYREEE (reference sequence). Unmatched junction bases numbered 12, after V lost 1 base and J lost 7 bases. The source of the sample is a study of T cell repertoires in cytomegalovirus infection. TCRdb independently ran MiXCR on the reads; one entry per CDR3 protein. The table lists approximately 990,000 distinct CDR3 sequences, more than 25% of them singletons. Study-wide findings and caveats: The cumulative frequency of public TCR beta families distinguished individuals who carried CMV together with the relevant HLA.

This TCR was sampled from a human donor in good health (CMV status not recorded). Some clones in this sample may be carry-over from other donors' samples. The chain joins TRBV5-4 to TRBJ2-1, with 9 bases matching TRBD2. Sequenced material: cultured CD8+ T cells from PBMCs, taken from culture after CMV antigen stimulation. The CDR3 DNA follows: TGTGCCAGCAGCTTGTGGCCTAGCGGGGACCTTGAGAATGAGCAGTTCTTC. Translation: CASSLWPSGDLENEQFF.